This T cell receptor beta chain was found in a study of T-cell reconstitution after alpha-beta-depleted transplantation in children. Unique molecular identifiers were used to barcode this TCRbeta library. TCRdb recomputed calls from the PCR reads with MiXCR, one row per CDR3 protein. The repertoire holds around 200,000 distinct CDR3 sequences, approximately 11% seen once, with 28% in the top ten. Whole-study results and caveats: About two months after transplant, alpha-beta T cells reportedly came from several hundred expanded graft clones. Surviving recipient T cells and thymic progenitors produced the high day-60 TCRbeta diversity seen in some patients. A year had passed since transplant, and T-cell counts and diversity by then came mostly from newly produced T cells.

This clonotype was seen repeatedly, ten times or more. The antigen is undetermined. Trimming removed 3 bases at V and 2 bases at J, with 9 bases between. The CDR3 totals 14 residues. Germline V gives CDR1 MNHEY, CDR2 SVGAGI. The source is a child under two years old with acute myeloid leukemia, due to receive a stem cell transplant. Specimen: PBMCs, collected before TCRalphabeta/CD19-depleted stem cell transplant. The chain recombines TRBV6-5 with TRBJ2-3, with D perhaps given as TRBD1 or TRBD2 (5 bases each). The CDR3 DNA sequence: TGTGCCAGCAGTTATGGGACCGACACAGATACGCAGTATTTT. It yields the protein CASSYGTDTDTQYF.